One T cell receptor beta chain is described in this entry. This sample is drawn from a study of blood T cell repertoires in COVID-19. Study summary: T cells, B-cell-depleted T cells, or PBMCs supplied cDNA or gDNA.

This CDR3 contains 14 residues. With 5 bases removed from V and 0 bases from J, the gap between germline ends came to 8 bases. In germline, CDR1 is ENHRY, CDR2 SYGVKD. Authors' analysis steps: Amplification with reference gene primers provided the estimates of nucleated cell counts. Measured with immunoSEQ multiplex PCR; TCRdb has only the in-frame clones, and not every one. The V and J calls and clone size are taken from that table; D and trimming were inferred from the DNA. The data show over 75,000 clones, roughly 88% seen once. This sequence joins TRBV10-3 and TRBJ2-1, with TRBD1 as a possible D gene (6 bases). The sequence came from a woman between 50 and 59 years old with acute or convalescent COVID-19. Specimen: peripheral blood. The DNA of the CDR3 is TGTGCCATCAGTACAGGGAGCTCCTACAATGAGCAGTTCTTC. It translates to CAISTGSSYNEQFF.